The 27 T cell receptor beta chains reported below all come from one sample, sequenced in a study of T cell clonality in common variable immunodeficiency. Method: immunoSEQ multiplex PCR; TCRdb's copy keeps in-frame clones and lacks some. The sample shows about 52,000 clones, none of them appearing just once. The sequenced sample consisted of peripheral blood mononuclear cells. These receptors came from a person aged 18 to 70 in good health.

This clone was observed at least ten times. The DNA read from the CDR3 is TGTGCCAGCAGTGACTTTCTCGGTCGTCAGGGTTTTTGGCCGAACTCGCACCCC. Its translation is CASSDFLGRQGFWPNSHP. The CDR3 in its entirety is CASSDFLGRQGFWPNSHPQHF. The rearrangement joins TRBV6-4 to TRBJ1-5; tentatively, D is TRBD1 (5 bases). Read data end 3 residues before the CDR3 end; the end is taken from the germline J gene. CDR1 MRHNA and CDR2 SNTAGT come from the germline V gene. The CDR3 consists of 21 residues.

This clone was found many times. The read gets to within 3 residues of the CDR3 end, and the germline J gene fills in the rest. The chain joins TRBV5-1 to TRBJ1-1; 7 bases fit TRBD1. This CDR3 comprises 16 residues. CDR1 is SGHRS and CDR2 is YFSETQ in the germline V gene. J was trimmed by 3 bases and V by 0 bases; bases with no gene match: 8. Incomplete CDR3 DNA: TGCGCCAGCAGCTTGGGTCCGCAGGGGGTCTACACTGAA. Its translation: CASSLGPQGVYTE. The whole CDR3 reads CASSLGPQGVYTEAFF. Full variable domain (rest looked up from reference TRBV5-1 and TRBJ1-1): KAGVTQTPRYLIKTRGQQVTLSCSPISGHRSVSWYQQTPGQGLQFLFEYFSETQRNKGNFPGRFSGRQFSNSRSEMNVSTLELGDSALYLCASSLGPQGVYTEAFFGQGTRLTVV.

This clone was observed many times. The read comes to an end 3 residues before the CDR3 does, leaving the germline J gene to fill in the end. The chain recombines TRBV5-1 with TRBJ2-1; D unresolved. V dropped 0 bases and J dropped 5 bases, with 9 bases sitting between them. Germline CDR1 reads SGHRS; CDR2 reads YFSETQ. The CDR3 totals 14 residues. The DNA read from the CDR3 is TGCGCCAGCAGCTTGGGGCAGGTGGACAATGAG. Protein product: CASSLGQVDNE. From start to end, the CDR3 is CASSLGQVDNEQFF. Looking up the rest from reference TRBV5-1 and TRBJ2-1 gives the full variable domain: KAGVTQTPRYLIKTRGQQVTLSCSPISGHRSVSWYQQTPGQGLQFLFEYFSETQRNKGNFPGRFSGRQFSNSRSEMNVSTLELGDSALYLCASSLGQVDNEQFFGPGTRLTVL.

This clone was counted a few times. The read gets to within 3 residues of the CDR3 end, and the germline J gene fills in the rest. J is TRBJ2-7 and V is TRBV18, with 7 bases that match TRBD1. The CDR3 consists of 15 residues. V was clipped by 2 bases and J by 3 bases; unmatched bases: 7. Germline CDR1 is KGHSH and CDR2 is LQKENI. The CDR3 DNA, read in part, is TGTGCCAGCTCACCATCCTCGGCAGGGGGCTACGAG. Its protein is CASSPSSAGGYE. Given in full, the CDR3 is CASSPSSAGGYEQYF. Together with reference TRBV18 and TRBJ2-7, the CDR3 gives the full variable domain: NAGVMQNPRHLVRRRGQEARLRCSPMKGHSHVYWYRQLPEEGLKFMVYLQKENIIDESGMPKERFSAEFPKEGPSILRIQQVVRGDSAAYFCASSPSSAGGYEQYFGPGTRLTVT.

The table lists this clone with many counts. The sequenced fragment ends 3 residues before the CDR3 boundary, so the rest is inferred from the germline J gene. The genes are TRBV6-1 and TRBJ1-5, with TRBD1 as a possible D gene (6 bases). Trimming removed 4 bases at V and 2 bases at J, with 12 bases between. From germline, CDR1 is MNHNS and CDR2 SASEGT. This CDR3 spans 15 amino acids. The CDR3 DNA, read in part, is TGTGCCAGCAGTGCGGTCAGGGGAGGCAATCAGCCC. This gives the protein CASSAVRGGNQP. The complete CDR3 reads CASSAVRGGNQPQHF.

This clone was found many times. Read data end 3 residues before the CDR3 end; the end is taken from the germline J gene. The rearrangement uses TRBV12-3 or TRBV12-4 and TRBJ1-2; 11 bases line up with TRBD1. CDR3 length: 16 residues. The CDR3 is CASSSRTGGYLGGYTF. CDR3 DNA (partial): TGTGCCAGCAGTTCTCGGACAGGGGGCTATCTTGGAGGC.

On this clone itself: The CDR3 end falls 3 residues outside the read, so it is completed with the germline J gene. The sample contains more than one DNA sequence encoding this CDR3. The gene calls are TRBV19 and TRBJ1-3, with D possibly matching TRBD1 (5 bases). The V end lost 10 bases, the J end lost 0 bases, and 13 bases lay between the germline ends. This CDR3 region has 14 residues. Germline CDR1 reads LNHDA; CDR2 reads SQIVND (reference sequence). The CDR3: CATSAGSSGNTIYF. The part of the CDR3 DNA that was read is TGTGCCACCTCGGCAGGGTCCTCTGGAAACACC.

This clone was seen at least ten times. The CDR3 loop is CASSQFPEETQYF. CDR3 DNA, as far as it was read: TGCGCCAGCAGCCAATTTCCAGAAGAGACC. The chain uses TRBV4-1 and TRBJ2-5; D unclear. The read terminates 3 residues before the CDR3 end, so the remaining end is supplied by the germline J gene. Per germline, CDR1 MGHRA and CDR2 YSYEKL. V was pared by 2 bases and J by 3 bases, with 7 bases between. This CDR3 region has 13 residues.

This clone was observed many times. Read coverage stops 3 residues before the CDR3 terminus; the germline J gene supplies the remainder. The chain is built from TRBV7-6 and TRBJ1-5; 7 bases are shared with TRBD1. With V trimmed by 6 bases and J by 1 base, 9 bases remained unmatched. The CDR3 extends over 16 amino acids. Germline V CDR1 and CDR2: SGHVS, FNYEAQ. This CDR3 reads CASSPRQGISNQPQHF. The CDR3 bases that were read are TGTGCCAGCAGTCCGAGACAGGGTATAAGCAATCAGCCC.

This clone was detected ten times or more. Read data end 3 residues before the CDR3 end; the end is taken from the germline J gene. The rearrangement uses TRBV19 and TRBJ1-5; 10 nucleotides line up with TRBD1. Germline V gene lookup returns CDR1 LNHDA and CDR2 SQIVND (reference sequence). The CDR3 extends over 15 amino acids. Trimming removed 7 bases from V and 6 bases from J; junction bases left unmatched: 9. CDR3: CASMKDRGFGQPQHF. The part of the CDR3 DNA that was read is TGTGCCAGTATGAAGGACAGGGGGTTCGGTCAGCCC.

This clone was detected ten times or more. The read comes to an end 3 residues before the CDR3 does, leaving the germline J gene to fill in the end. The genes are TRBV5-1 and TRBJ2-1, with 14 bases identical to TRBD2. The germline gives CDR1 SGHRS, CDR2 YFSETQ. The CDR3 consists of 17 residues. The J segment lost 2 bases and the V segment lost 4 bases, leaving 5 bases of the junction unmatched. The sequenced CDR3 bases are TGCGCCAGCAGCCTGGGACTAGCGGGAGCCACCTACAATGAG. This encodes CASSLGLAGATYNE. In full, the CDR3 is CASSLGLAGATYNEQFF.

This clone was counted between two and nine times. The CDR3 is cut off 3 residues early in the read; its end comes from the germline J gene. The chain joins TRBV19 to TRBJ1-1, with 9 bases fitting TRBD1. CDR3 length: 12 amino acids. CDR1 and CDR2 from the germline V gene are LNHDA and SQIVND (reference sequence). V was pared by 8 bases and J by 7 bases, with 5 bases of the junction left unmatched. The DNA read from the CDR3 is TGTGCCAGTTGGGACAGGGACGGTGAA. The encoded protein is CASWDRDGE. The full-length CDR3 reads as CASWDRDGEAFF.

To note about this clone: The read falls 3 residues short of the CDR3 end, and the missing part is taken from the germline J gene. The chain carries TRBV11-3 and TRBJ1-3, with D unclear. V was clipped by 4 bases and J by 3 bases, with 7 bases between them. This CDR3 has 13 residues. Germline assignment: CDR1 SGHNT and CDR2 YENEEA. The chain's CDR3 is CASSYQNGNTIYF. The covered CDR3 bases are TGTGCCAGCAGCTATCAAAATGGAAACACC.

This clone was seen many times. The read ends 3 residues before the CDR3 terminus; that terminus is restored from the germline J gene. V usage is TRBV5-1 and J usage is TRBJ1-1; possibly TRBD1 for D (6 bases). CDR1 and CDR2 (germline): SGHRS, YFSETQ. V shed 4 bases and J shed 5 bases, with 15 bases lying between them. The CDR3 covers 14 residues. CDR3: CASSQGTSVTEAFF. CDR3 DNA (partial): TGCGCCAGCAGCCAGGGGACCTCTGTTACTGAA. Complete variable domain (other parts from reference TRBV5-1 and TRBJ1-1): KAGVTQTPRYLIKTRGQQVTLSCSPISGHRSVSWYQQTPGQGLQFLFEYFSETQRNKGNFPGRFSGRQFSNSRSEMNVSTLELGDSALYLCASSQGTSVTEAFFGQGTRLTVV.

This clone was detected many times. The observed sequence ends 3 residues before the CDR3 terminus, with the missing tail filled in from the germline J gene. The V and J genes are TRBV20-1 and TRBJ2-3; TRBD2 matches at 10 bases. The CDR3 loop spans 15 amino acids. V lost 0 bases, J lost 6 bases, and 6 bases stayed unmatched. Germline CDR1 and CDR2: DFQATT and SNEGSKA (reference sequence). Here the CDR3 reads CSARDLAGALDTQYF. The sequenced CDR3 bases are TGCAGTGCTAGAGATCTAGCGGGAGCTTTGGATACG.

This clone was counted at least ten times. The missing CDR3 end, 3 residues past where the read stops, is filled in from the germline J gene. V and J are TRBV7-9 and TRBJ1-2; TRBD1 might be the D (6 bases). The V gene's germline CDR1 is SEHNR and CDR2 FQNEAQ (reference sequence). With 3 bases removed from V and 4 bases from J, the gap between germline ends came to 12 bases. This CDR3 contains 14 residues. CDR3: CASSFQQGFYGYTF. The CDR3 bases that were read are TGTGCCAGCAGCTTCCAACAGGGCTTCTATGGC.

There are many counts of this clone. The read falls 3 residues short of the CDR3 end, and the missing part is taken from the germline J gene. The chain has TRBV28 and TRBJ1-2, with TRBD1 matching 8 bases. CDR3 size: 15 residues. V was pared by 1 base and J by 6 bases, with 7 bases of the junction left unmatched. Germline CDR1 MDHEN, CDR2 SYDVKM. CDR3 residues: CASSLSGTGTNGYTF. The sequenced CDR3 bases are TGTGCCAGCAGTTTATCCGGGACAGGTACCAATGGC.

To note about this clone: With the read ending 3 residues before the CDR3 end, the germline J gene is used to fill in that end. This chain uses TRBV30 with TRBJ2-7; the D gene could be TRBD1 or TRBD2 (5 bases each). CDR3 length equals 14 residues. V was pared by 1 base and J by 3 bases, with 13 bases between. CDR1 is GTSNPN and CDR2 is SVGIG in the germline V gene (reference sequence). The DNA read from the CDR3 is TGTGCCTGGAGTGCCGGGATAGGGGTCTACGAG. Its translation is CAWSAGIGVYE. The whole CDR3 sequence is CAWSAGIGVYEQYF.

This clone was recorded at least ten times. The CDR3 end lies 3 residues beyond the end of the read and is filled in from the germline J gene. The genes are TRBV6-1 and TRBJ1-4; TRBD1 agrees at 10 bases. CDR1 is MNHNS and CDR2 is SASEGT in the germline V gene. Trimming took 2 bases from V and 8 from J; bases not matched to a gene: 5. The CDR3 has 15 amino acids. The sequenced part of the CDR3 DNA is TGTGCCAGCAGTGAACCTGGGACAGGGGAAGAAAAA. As protein: CASSEPGTGEEK. The full CDR3 sequence reads CASSEPGTGEEKLFF.

This clone was observed many times. The missing CDR3 end, 3 residues past where the read stops, is filled in from the germline J gene. J is TRBJ2-3 and V is TRBV7-3; unclear D gene. CDR1 and CDR2 (germline): SGHTA, FQGTGA. This CDR3 region has 14 residues. V shed 4 bases and J shed 0 bases, with 8 bases lying between them. This chain's CDR3 is CASSSTHSTDTQYF. CDR3 DNA (partial): TGTGCCAGCAGCTCGACTCACAGCACAGATACG. The variable domain in full, with the rest retrieved from reference TRBV7-3 and TRBJ2-3, is GAGVSQTPSNKVTEKGKYVELRCDPISGHTALYWYRQSLGQGPEFLIYFQGTGAADDSGLPNDRFFAVRPEGSVSTLKIQRTERGDSAVYLCASSSTHSTDTQYFGPGTRLTVL.

This clone was seen repeatedly, ten times or more. The read gets to within 3 residues of the CDR3 end, and the germline J gene fills in the rest. The chain has TRBV5-6 and TRBJ2-5; possibly TRBD1 for D (6 bases). Germline values: CDR1 SGHDT, CDR2 YYEEEE. Deletions cut 2 bases from V and 5 bases from J, with 13 bases between. CDR3 length equals 14 residues. CDR3 DNA, as far as it was read: TGTGCCAGCAGCTTAAGACAGGACGTGGAGACC. It translates to CASSLRQDVET. The entire CDR3 reads CASSLRQDVETQYF.

This clone was recorded a few times. A much larger clone differs by one base, so this may be a read error. The read terminates 3 residues before the CDR3 end, so the remaining end is supplied by the germline J gene. The rearrangement joins TRBV10-1 to TRBJ2-1, with D possibly called TRBD1 or TRBD2 (6 bases each). CDR1 WNHNN and CDR2 SYGVQD come from the germline V gene (reference sequence). The CDR3 spans 16 residues. CDR3 DNA, as far as it was read: TGCACCAGCAGTCCTGAGGGGGAATTAAGGGAGGATGAG. This translates into CTSSPEGELREDE. The CDR3 in full is CTSSPEGELREDEQFF.

The table lists this clone with many counts. The read falls 3 residues short of the CDR3 end, and the missing part is taken from the germline J gene. The J gene is TRBJ2-1, the V gene TRBV6-2 or TRBV6-3; TRBD2 aligns across 8 bases. The germline V gene encodes CDR1 MNHEY and CDR2 SVGEGT. V gave up 8 bases and J gave up 3 bases; unmatched junction bases: 12. The CDR3 is 16 amino acids. CDR3 DNA (partial): TGTGCCAGCTCTAGGGGCAGCGGGAGTGACTACAATGAG. Its protein is CASSRGSGSDYNE. The entire CDR3 reads CASSRGSGSDYNEQFF.

This clone came up many times. Read coverage stops 3 residues before the CDR3 terminus; the germline J gene supplies the remainder. This chain uses TRBV29-1 with TRBJ1-2; D gene unclear. V was clipped by 7 bases and J by 5 bases, with 11 bases between them. This CDR3 has 11 amino acids. Per germline, CDR1 SQVTM and CDR2 ANQGSEA. Partial CDR3 DNA: TGCAGCGGGACGCGGGGATATGGC. It translates to CSGTRGYG. The CDR3 as a whole reads CSGTRGYGYTF.

Many counts were recorded for this clone. CDR3 protein: CASSIQGYGYTF. The DNA read from the CDR3 is TGTGCCAGTAGTATACAGGGATATGGC. The V call is TRBV19, the J call TRBJ1-2; TRBD1 is a possible D gene (5 bases). The read finishes 3 residues shy of the CDR3 end, and the germline J gene is used to complete it. Germline V CDR1 and CDR2: LNHDA, SQIVND (reference sequence). The CDR3 has 12 residues. Between the trimmed V and J ends, which lost 2 bases and 5 bases, there was a span of 6 bases.

At least ten counts were recorded for this clone. The read terminates 3 residues before the CDR3 end, so the remaining end is supplied by the germline J gene. The J gene is TRBJ2-3, the V gene TRBV7-2, with 8 bases lining up with TRBD2. Germline V lookup: CDR1 SGHTA, CDR2 FQGNSA. The junction had 8 bases not matched to a gene; V was cut back by 5 bases and J by 7 bases. This CDR3 is built from 14 residues. The CDR3 loop reads CASSTRTSRNTQYF. The part of the CDR3 DNA that was read is TGTGCCAGCAGCACGCGGACTAGCCGAAATACG.

This clone was recorded many times. Sequencing ends 3 residues short of the CDR3 end; the germline J gene provides the rest. The genes are TRBV20-1 and TRBJ2-7, with 14 bases aligning to TRBD2. From germline, CDR1 is DFQATT and CDR2 SNEGSKA (reference sequence). The V segment lost 6 bases and the J segment 3 bases; nucleotides outside the gene matches: 4. The CDR3 length is 14 residues. Partial CDR3 DNA: TGCAGTGCGGGGACTAGCGGGAGTAGCTACGAG. Translating gives CSAGTSGSSYE. The full CDR3 reads CSAGTSGSSYEQYF.